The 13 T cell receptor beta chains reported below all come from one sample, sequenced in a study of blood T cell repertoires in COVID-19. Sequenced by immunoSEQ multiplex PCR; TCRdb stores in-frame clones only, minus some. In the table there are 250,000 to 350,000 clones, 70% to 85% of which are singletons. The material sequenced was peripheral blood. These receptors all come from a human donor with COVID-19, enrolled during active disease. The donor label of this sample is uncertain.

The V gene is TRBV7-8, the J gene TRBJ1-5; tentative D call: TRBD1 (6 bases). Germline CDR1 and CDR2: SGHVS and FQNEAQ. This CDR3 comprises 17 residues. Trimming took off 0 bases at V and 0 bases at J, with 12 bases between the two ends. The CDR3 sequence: CASSLARTEDSNQPQHF. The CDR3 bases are TGTGCCAGCAGCTTAGCTAGGACAGAGGATAGCAATCAGCCCCAGCATTTT.

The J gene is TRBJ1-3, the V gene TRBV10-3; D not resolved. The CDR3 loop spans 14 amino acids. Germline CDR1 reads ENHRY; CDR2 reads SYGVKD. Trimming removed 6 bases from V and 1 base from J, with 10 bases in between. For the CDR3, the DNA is TGTGCCATCAGGGGCCCCTGGTCTGGAAACACCATATATTTT. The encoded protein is CAIRGPWSGNTIYF.

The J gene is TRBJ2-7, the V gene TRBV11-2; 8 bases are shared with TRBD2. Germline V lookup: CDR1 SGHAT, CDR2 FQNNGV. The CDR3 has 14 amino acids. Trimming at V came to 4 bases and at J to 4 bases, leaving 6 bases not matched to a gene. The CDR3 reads CASSSGGAAYEQYF. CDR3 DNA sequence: TGTGCCAGCAGCTCCGGGGGGGCTGCGTACGAGCAGTACTTC.

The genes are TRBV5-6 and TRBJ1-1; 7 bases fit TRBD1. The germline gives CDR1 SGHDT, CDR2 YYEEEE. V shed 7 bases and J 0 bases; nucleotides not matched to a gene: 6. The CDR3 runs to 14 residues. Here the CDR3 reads CASGRTGVNTEAFF. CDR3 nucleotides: TGTGCCAGCGGACGCACAGGGGTGAACACTGAAGCTTTCTTT. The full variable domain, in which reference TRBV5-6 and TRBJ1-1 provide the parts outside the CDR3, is DAGVTQSPTHLIKTRGQQVTLRCSPKSGHDTVSWYQQALGQGPQFIFQYYEEEERQRGNFPDRFSGHQFPNYSSELNVNALLLGDSALYLCASGRTGVNTEAFFGQGTRLTVV.

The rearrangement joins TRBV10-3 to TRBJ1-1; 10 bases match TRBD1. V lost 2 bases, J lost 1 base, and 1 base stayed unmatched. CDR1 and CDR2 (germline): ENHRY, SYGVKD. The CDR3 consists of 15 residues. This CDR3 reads CAISEGDRGNTEAFF. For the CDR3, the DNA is TGTGCCATCAGTGAGGGGGACAGGGGGAACACTGAAGCTTTCTTT.

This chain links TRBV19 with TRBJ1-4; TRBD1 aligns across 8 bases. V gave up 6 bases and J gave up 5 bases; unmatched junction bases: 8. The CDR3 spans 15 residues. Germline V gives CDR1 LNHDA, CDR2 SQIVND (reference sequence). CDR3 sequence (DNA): TGTGCCAGTAGCAGGGGGACAGGCGTCAATGAAAAACTGTTTTTT. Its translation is CASSRGTGVNEKLFF.

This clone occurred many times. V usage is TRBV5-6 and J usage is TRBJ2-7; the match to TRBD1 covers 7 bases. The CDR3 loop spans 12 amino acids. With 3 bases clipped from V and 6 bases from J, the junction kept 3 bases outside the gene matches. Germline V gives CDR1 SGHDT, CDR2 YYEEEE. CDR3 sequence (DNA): TGTGCCAGCAGCTATACAGGGGCCGAGCAGTACTTC. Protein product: CASSYTGAEQYF.

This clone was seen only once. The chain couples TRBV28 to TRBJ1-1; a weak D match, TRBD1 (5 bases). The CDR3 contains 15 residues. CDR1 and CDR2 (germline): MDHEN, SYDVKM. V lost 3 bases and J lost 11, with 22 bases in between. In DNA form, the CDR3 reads TGTGCCAGCAGTTTGGGCCGCGCTTGGGACTGGGAGGCTTTCTTT. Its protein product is CASSLGRAWDWEAFF.

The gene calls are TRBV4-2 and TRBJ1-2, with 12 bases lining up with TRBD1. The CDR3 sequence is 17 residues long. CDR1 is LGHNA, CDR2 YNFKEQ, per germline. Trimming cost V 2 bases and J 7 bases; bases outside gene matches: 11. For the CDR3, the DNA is TGTGCCAGCAGCCAAACGGAGAGGGACAGGGGGCTCTTTGGCTACACCTTC. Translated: CASSQTERDRGLFGYTF.

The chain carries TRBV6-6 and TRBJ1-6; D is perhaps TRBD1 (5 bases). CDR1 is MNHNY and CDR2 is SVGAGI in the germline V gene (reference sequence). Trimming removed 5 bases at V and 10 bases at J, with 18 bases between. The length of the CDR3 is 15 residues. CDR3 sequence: CASSTPRVFDSPLHF. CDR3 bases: TGTGCCAGCAGTACCCCCAGGGTTTTCGACTCACCCCTCCACTTT.

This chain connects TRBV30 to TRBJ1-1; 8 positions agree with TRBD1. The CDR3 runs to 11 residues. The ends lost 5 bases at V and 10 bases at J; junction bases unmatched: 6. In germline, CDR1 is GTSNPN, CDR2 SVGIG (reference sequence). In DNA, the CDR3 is TGTGCCTGGGAGACAGGGGTGGGAGCTTTCTTT. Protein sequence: CAWETGVGAFF.

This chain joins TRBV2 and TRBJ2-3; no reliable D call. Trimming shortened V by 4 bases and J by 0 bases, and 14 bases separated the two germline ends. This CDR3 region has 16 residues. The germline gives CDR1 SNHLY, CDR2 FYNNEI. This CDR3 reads CASSGILASSTDTQYF. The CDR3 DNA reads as TGTGCCAGCAGTGGAATCTTAGCTAGTAGCACAGATACGCAGTATTTT.

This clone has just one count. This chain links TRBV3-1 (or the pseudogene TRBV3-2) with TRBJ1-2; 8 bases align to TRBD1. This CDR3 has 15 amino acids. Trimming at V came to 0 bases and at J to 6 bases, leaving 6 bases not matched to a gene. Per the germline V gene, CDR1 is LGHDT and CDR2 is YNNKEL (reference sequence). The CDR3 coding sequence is TGTGCCAGCAGCCAAGAGTTCGCAGGGGGCGATGGCTACACCTTC. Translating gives CASSQEFAGGDGYTF.